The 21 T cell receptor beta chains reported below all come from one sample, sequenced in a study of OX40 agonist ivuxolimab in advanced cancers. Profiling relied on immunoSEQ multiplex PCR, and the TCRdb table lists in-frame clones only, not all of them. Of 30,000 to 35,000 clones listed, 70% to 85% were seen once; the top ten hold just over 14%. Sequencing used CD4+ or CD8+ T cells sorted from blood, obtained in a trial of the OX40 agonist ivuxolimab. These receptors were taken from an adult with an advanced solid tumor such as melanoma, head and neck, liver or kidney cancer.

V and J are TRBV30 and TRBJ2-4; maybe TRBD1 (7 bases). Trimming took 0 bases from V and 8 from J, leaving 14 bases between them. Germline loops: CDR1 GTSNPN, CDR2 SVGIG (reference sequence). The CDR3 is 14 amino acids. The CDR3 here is CAWSVSGGSDIQYF. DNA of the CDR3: TGTGCCTGGAGTGTATCAGGGGGGAGCGACATTCAGTACTTC.

CDR3 nucleotides: TGTGCCAGCAGCGTAGAGGTATCGGGCACTGAAGCTTTCTTT. Translation: CASSVEVSGTEAFF. The chain couples TRBV9 to TRBJ1-1, with D uncertain. The CDR3 is 14 amino acids. Germline CDR1 is SGDLS and CDR2 is YYNGEE. V was pared by 0 bases and J by 4 bases, with 10 bases between.

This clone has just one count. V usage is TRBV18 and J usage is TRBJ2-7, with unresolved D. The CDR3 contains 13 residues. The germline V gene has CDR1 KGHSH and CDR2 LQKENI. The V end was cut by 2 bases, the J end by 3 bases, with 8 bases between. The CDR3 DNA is TGTGCCAGCTCACCAGGACGGTTCTACGAGCAGTACTTC. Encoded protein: CASSPGRFYEQYF.

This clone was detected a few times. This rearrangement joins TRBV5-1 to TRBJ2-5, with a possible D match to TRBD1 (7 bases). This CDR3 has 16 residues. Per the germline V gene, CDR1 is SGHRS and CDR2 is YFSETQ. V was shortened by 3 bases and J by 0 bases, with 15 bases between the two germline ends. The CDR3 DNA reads TGCGCCAGCAGCTCACCCAGGGGGAGGTACCAAGAGACCCAGTACTTC. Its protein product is CASSSPRGRYQETQYF.

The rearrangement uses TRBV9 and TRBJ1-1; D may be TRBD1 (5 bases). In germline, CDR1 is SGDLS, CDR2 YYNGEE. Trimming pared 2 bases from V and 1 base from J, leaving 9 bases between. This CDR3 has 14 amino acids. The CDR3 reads CASSVGGTNTEAFF. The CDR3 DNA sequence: TGTGCCAGCAGCGTCGGAGGGACGAACACTGAAGCTTTCTTT.

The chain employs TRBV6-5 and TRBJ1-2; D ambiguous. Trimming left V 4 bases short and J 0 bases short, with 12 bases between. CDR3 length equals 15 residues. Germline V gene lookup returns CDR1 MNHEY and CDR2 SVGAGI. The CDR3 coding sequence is TGTGCCAGCAGTTTTGAGGATCCTCCTAACTATGGCTACACCTTC. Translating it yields CASSFEDPPNYGYTF.

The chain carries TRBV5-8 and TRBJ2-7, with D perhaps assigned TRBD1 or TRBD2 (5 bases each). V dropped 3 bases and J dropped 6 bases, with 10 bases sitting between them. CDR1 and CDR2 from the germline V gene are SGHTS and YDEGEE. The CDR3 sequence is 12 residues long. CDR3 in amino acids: CASSWDGAEQYF. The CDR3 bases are TGTGCCAGCAGCTGGGACGGGGCCGAGCAGTACTTC.

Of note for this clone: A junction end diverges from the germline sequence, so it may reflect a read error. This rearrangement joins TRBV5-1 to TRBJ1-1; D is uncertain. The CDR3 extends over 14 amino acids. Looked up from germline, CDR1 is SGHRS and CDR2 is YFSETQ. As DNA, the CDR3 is TGCGCCAGCGGCTTCCTCACGGGAAACACTGAAGCTTTCTTT. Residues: CASGFLTGNTEAFF.

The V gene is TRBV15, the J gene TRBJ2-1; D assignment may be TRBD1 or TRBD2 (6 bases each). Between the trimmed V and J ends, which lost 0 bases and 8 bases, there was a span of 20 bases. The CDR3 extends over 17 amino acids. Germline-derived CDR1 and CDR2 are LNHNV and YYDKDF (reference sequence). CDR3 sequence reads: CATSRDLAGQEGDEQFF. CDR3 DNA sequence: TGTGCCACCAGCAGAGATCTTGCGGGGCAAGAGGGGGATGAGCAGTTCTTC.

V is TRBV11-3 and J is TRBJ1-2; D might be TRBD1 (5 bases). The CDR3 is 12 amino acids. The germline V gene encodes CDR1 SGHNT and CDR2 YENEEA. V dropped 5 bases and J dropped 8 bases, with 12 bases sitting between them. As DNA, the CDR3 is TGTGCCAGCAGCCGGGGGGAGGAGGGCTACACCTTC. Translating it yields CASSRGEEGYTF.

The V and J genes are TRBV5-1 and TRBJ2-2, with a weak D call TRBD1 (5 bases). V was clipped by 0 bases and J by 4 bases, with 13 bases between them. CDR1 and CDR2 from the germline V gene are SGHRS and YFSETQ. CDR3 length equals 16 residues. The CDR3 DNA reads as TGCGCCAGCAGCTTGGAGGGGAATATCGGCACCGGGGAGCTGTTTTTT. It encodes CASSLEGNIGTGELFF.

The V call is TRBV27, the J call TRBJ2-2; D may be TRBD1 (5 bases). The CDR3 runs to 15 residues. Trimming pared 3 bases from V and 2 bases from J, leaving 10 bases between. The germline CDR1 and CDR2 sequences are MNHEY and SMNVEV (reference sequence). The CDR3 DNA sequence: TGTGCCAGCAGTTTCAGGCAGGGAAACACCGGGGAGCTGTTTTTT. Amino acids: CASSFRQGNTGELFF.

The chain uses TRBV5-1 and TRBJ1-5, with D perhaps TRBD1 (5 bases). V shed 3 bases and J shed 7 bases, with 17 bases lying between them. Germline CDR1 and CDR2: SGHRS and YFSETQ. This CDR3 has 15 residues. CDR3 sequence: CASSWEEGSEQPQHF. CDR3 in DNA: TGCGCCAGCAGCTGGGAGGAGGGGTCGGAACAGCCCCAGCATTTT.

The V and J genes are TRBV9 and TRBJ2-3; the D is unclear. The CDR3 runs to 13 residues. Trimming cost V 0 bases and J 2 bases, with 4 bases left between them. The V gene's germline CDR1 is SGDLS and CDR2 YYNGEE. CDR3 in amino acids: CASSVGYTDTQYF. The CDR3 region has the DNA TGTGCCAGCAGCGTAGGGTACACAGATACGCAGTATTTT. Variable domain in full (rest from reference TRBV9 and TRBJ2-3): DSGVTQTPKHLITATGQRVTLRCSPRSGDLSVYWYQQSLDQGLQFLIQYYNGEERAKGNILERFSAQQFPDLHSELNLSSLELGDSALYFCASSVGYTDTQYFGPGTRLTVL.

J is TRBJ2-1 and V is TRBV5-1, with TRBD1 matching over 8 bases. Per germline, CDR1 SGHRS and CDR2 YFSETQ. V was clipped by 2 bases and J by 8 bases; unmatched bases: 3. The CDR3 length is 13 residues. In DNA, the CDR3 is TGCGCCAGCAGCTTACAGGGGGGCGATGAGCAGTTCTTC. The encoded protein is CASSLQGGDEQFF.

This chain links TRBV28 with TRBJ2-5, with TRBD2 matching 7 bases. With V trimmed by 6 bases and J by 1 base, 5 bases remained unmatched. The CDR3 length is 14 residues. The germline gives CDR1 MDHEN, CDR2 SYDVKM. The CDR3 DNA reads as TGTGCCAGCAGGCTAAGCGGGATCCAAGAGACCCAGTACTTC. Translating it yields CASRLSGIQETQYF.

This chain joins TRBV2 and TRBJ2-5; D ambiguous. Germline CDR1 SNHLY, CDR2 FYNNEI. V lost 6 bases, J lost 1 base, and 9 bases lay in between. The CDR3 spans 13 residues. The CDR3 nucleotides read TGTGCCAGCAGACGAGCCTTCCAAGAGACCCAGTACTTC. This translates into CASRRAFQETQYF.

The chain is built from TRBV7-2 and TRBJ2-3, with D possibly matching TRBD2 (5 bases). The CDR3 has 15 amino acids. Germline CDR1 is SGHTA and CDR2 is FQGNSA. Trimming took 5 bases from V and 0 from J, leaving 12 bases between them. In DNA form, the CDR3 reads TGTGCCAGCAGCCCTGACTACCTTAGCACAGATACGCAGTATTTT. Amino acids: CASSPDYLSTDTQYF.

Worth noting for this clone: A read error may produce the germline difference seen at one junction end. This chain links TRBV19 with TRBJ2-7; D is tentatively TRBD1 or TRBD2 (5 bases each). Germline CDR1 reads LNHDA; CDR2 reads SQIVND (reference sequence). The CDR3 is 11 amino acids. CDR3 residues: CASSIGDRQHF. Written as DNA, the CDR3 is TGTGCCAGTAGTATAGGGGACCGCCAGCACTTC.

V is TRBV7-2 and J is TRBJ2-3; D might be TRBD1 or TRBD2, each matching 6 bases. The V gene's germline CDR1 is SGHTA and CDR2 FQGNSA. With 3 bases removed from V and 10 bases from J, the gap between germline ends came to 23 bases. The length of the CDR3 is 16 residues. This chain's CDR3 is CASSFYGRGQTQAQYF. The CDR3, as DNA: TGTGCCAGCAGCTTTTACGGTCGGGGGCAGACCCAGGCGCAGTATTTT.

The CDR3 region is CASSLALMNYGYTF. The CDR3 DNA is TGTGCCAGCAGCTTAGCGCTCATGAACTATGGCTACACCTTC. The V and J genes are TRBV7-2 and TRBJ1-2, with D uncertain. The CDR3 totals 14 residues. With 0 bases removed from V and 2 bases from J, the gap between germline ends came to 7 bases. Germline-derived CDR1 and CDR2 are SGHTA and FQGNSA.